This TCR beta chain emerged from a study of T cells in Graves' hyperthyroidism and ophthalmopathy. About this clonotype: Its antigen is not identified.

Findings and limits, study-wide: Blood held most thyroid clonotypes expanded above 0.001 frequency.

Diagnostic decisions used clinical symptoms, serum thyroxine and TRAb, thyroid ultrasound and orbital computed tomography. The authors took PBMCs from over 8.5 ml fresh peripheral blood. Regions amplified from RNA transcripts were the TCR beta CDR3 regions. First-round RT-PCR targeting the TCR CDR3 was performed with the HTBI primer set. TCRdb independently ran MiXCR on the multiplex PCR reads; one entry per CDR3 protein. The sample lists some 550,000 distinct CDR3 sequences; roughly 15% were seen once. The germline CDR1 and CDR2 sequences are ENHRY and SYGVKD. The CDR3 is 14 residues long. V lost 8 bases to trimming and J lost 3 bases, with 13 bases between them.

The source material was blood. The clonotype originates from a woman between 40 and 55 years old with Graves' ophthalmopathy. V is TRBV10-3 and J is TRBJ2-2; D is ambiguous. This CDR3 is CAIGSRSDTGELFF. CDR3 DNA: TGTGCCATCGGAAGTCGGTCGGACACCGGGGAGCTGTTTTTT.